This TCR beta chain was recovered during a study of CD8+ T cells in alopecia areata. Across the whole study: Twice daily, treated patients received 5 to 10 mg of oral tofacitinib. General observations from the study: For lesional scalp, especially alopecia totalis/universalis, clonality was higher than in normal scalp.

Investigators isolated RNA and reverse transcribed it into cDNA to act as the sequencing template. The protocol was immunoSEQ multiplex PCR, while the TCRdb copy is restricted to in-frame clones and leaves out a portion. Here the sample spans 150,000 or so clones, 40% to 50% being singletons. Obtained from alopecia areata patients were lesional scalp punch biopsies along with peripheral blood. Germline V gene data show CDR1 as SGHTA and CDR2 as FQGTGA. The CDR3 covers 14 residues. J was trimmed by 4 bases and V by 5 bases; bases with no gene match: 4. This clone was counted between two and nine times. Its specificity is not known.

The chain couples TRBV7-3 to TRBJ2-1, with 8 nucleotides matching TRBD2. This sequence was found in a human donor with alopecia areata. Sequenced sample: CD4+ T cells sorted from blood. CDR3 sequence reads: CASSLLAAYNEQFF. The CDR3 DNA follows: TGTGCCAGCAGCCTACTAGCGGCTTACAATGAGCAGTTCTTC. Variable domain in full (rest from reference TRBV7-3 and TRBJ2-1): GAGVSQTPSNKVTEKGKYVELRCDPISGHTALYWYRQSLGQGPEFLIYFQGTGAADDSGLPNDRFFAVRPEGSVSTLKIQRTERGDSAVYLCASSLLAAYNEQFFGPGTRLTVL.